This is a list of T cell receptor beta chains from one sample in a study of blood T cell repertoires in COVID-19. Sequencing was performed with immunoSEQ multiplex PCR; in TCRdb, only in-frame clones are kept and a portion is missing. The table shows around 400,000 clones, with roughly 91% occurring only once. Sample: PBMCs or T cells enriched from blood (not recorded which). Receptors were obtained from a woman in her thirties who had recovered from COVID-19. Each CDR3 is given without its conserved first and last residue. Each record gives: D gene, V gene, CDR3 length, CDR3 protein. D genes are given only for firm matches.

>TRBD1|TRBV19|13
ASIPPDRKYTEAF
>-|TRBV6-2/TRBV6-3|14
ASSSAHRGTPYEQY
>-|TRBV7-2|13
ASSLARGKLYEQY
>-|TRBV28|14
ASSFFGVVANSPLH
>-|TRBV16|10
ASSQSSREQY
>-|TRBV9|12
ASSLQGNQETQY
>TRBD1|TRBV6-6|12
ASSYGGTGEPQH
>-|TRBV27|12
ASSTLEGLTEAF
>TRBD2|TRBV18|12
ASSPGSGNYEQY
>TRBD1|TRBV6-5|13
ASKRDSPGIYGYT
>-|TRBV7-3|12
ASSLSTGLGEQF
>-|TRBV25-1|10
ASSGQNYGYT
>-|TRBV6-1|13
ASSDEALSTQPQH
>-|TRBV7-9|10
ASSPPSDTQY
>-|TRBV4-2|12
ASSQEGAIEKLF
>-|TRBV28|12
ASSFRGQGYEQY
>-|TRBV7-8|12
ASSLVTGTGELF
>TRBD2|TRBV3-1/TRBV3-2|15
ASSPGTSGGFTDTQY
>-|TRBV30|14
AWSVPRGGVYNEQF
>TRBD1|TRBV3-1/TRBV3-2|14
ASKRGQGVVTGELF
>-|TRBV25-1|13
ASSEFRDANYGYT
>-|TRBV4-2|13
ASSQEGTANTEAF
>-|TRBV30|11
AYPGEGHYGYT
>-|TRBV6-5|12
ASRRGPTNYGYT
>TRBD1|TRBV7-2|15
ASSSPRQGGNTGELF
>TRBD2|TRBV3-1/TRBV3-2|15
ASSRGTSGGLADTQY
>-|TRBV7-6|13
ASSLALQGNTEAF
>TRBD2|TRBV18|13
ASSKGTSGDYEQY
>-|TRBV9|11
ASSVDRAGGYT
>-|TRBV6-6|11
ASSGRQNNEQF
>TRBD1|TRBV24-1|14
ATSDPGGTGSYEQY
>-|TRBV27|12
ASSVSGVNTEAF
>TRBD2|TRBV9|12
ASSVVGGDNEQF
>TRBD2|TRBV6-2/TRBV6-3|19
ASSYPPVLAGGKRSTDTQY
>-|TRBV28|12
ASSFLQVNQPQH
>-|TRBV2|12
ASRNRVGDEKLF
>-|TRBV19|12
ASRFHRDSYEQY
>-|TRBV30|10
AWSPGNYGYT
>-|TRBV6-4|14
ASSPPIRGFSYEQY
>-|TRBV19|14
ASSMLGTANTGELF
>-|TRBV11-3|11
ASSLTGSNEQF
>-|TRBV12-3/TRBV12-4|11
ASSHLGLETQY
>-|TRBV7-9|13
ASSFGVTATGELF
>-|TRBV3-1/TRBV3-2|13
ASSGSVRGTDTQY